The next 27 T cell receptor beta chains were all read from a single sample in a study of T cell repertoires in ileal Crohn's disease. The assay was immunoSEQ multiplex PCR, and TCRdb's table has in-frame clones only and misses some. The data contain around 10,000 clones, 75% to 85% of them seen just once; the ten biggest clones take up approximately 14%. This sample's time point: neoterminal ileum biopsy at postoperative endoscopy, about 6 months after surgery. Sequenced input: ileal tissue. These receptors were obtained from an adult with Crohn's disease.

The rearrangement links TRBV5-4 to TRBJ1-2, with D possibly being TRBD1 (5 bases). Germline V gene sequence: CDR1 SGHNT, CDR2 YYREEE (reference sequence). V shed 2 bases and J shed 1 base, with 12 bases lying between them. This CDR3 is 15 amino acids long. The CDR3 region is CASSFGRAFNYGYTF. The CDR3 DNA follows: TGTGCCAGCAGCTTCGGCAGGGCTTTTAACTATGGCTACACCTTC.

The chain is built from TRBV19 and TRBJ2-1; D possibly corresponds to TRBD1 (5 bases). The CDR3 loop spans 16 amino acids. Per the germline V gene, CDR1 is LNHDA and CDR2 is SQIVND (reference sequence). V lost 3 bases to trimming and J lost 3 bases, with 15 bases between them. Written as DNA, the CDR3 is TGTGCCAGTAGTATCCAGGGTGACATAATCTACAATGAGCAGTTCTTC. The encoded protein is CASSIQGDIIYNEQFF.

Here the CDR3 reads CSAGTGTTEAFF. The CDR3 region has the DNA TGCAGCGCGGGGACAGGGACCACTGAAGCTTTCTTT. The rearrangement links TRBV29-1 to TRBJ1-1, with 9 bases lining up with TRBD1. J was trimmed by 4 bases and V by 7 bases; bases with no gene match: 4. The CDR3 extends over 12 amino acids. CDR1 SQVTM and CDR2 ANQGSEA come from the germline V gene.

The gene calls are TRBV9 and TRBJ2-6; TRBD1 agrees at 12 bases. In germline, CDR1 is SGDLS, CDR2 YYNGEE. The CDR3 sequence is 19 residues long. J gave up 1 base and V 4 bases, and 9 bases lay outside the gene matches. CDR3 region: CASSSGTGGRGSGANVLTF. The CDR3 nucleotides read TGTGCCAGCAGCTCCGGGACAGGGGGCAGGGGGTCTGGGGCCAACGTCCTGACTTTC.

The rearrangement uses TRBV18 and TRBJ2-6; 7 bases align to TRBD2. CDR1 is KGHSH, CDR2 LQKENI, per germline. V trimming: 3 bases; J trimming: 4 bases; junction bases outside the gene matches: 3. This CDR3 is 15 amino acids long. The CDR3 loop reads CASSPGGTGANVLTF. The CDR3, as DNA: TGTGCCAGCTCACCGGGGGGGACCGGGGCCAACGTCCTGACTTTC.

There are a few counts of this clone. CDR3 DNA sequence: TGTGCCAGCTCACCGGTACTTTATAATTCACCCCTCCACTTT. This sequence encodes CASSPVLYNSPLHF. The chain employs TRBV18 and TRBJ1-6; D not resolved. V lost 3 bases and J lost 4, with 7 bases in between. Germline CDR1 reads KGHSH; CDR2 reads LQKENI. This CDR3 is built from 14 residues.

J is TRBJ1-4 and V is TRBV5-1; D unclear. The CDR3 loop spans 15 amino acids. CDR1 is SGHRS and CDR2 is YFSETQ in the germline V gene. V was shortened by 4 bases and J by 5 bases, with 15 bases between the two germline ends. This chain's CDR3 is CASSPSIPANEKLFF. Here the CDR3 DNA reads TGCGCCAGCAGCCCCTCTATACCAGCGAATGAAAAACTGTTTTTT.

The chain combines TRBV20-1 with TRBJ2-7, with D possibly matching TRBD1 (5 bases). The germline V and J ends were trimmed by 4 bases and 4 bases, with 8 bases remaining between them. Germline V gene data show CDR1 as DFQATT and CDR2 as SNEGSKA (reference sequence). The CDR3 sequence is 11 residues long. CDR3 DNA sequence: TGCAGTGCTATTCAGGGTTACGAGCAGTACTTC. This translates into CSAIQGYEQYF.

This clone was seen a single time. The chain combines TRBV6-4 with TRBJ2-3; 15 bases line up with TRBD2. With V trimmed by 2 bases and J by 4 bases, 4 bases remained unmatched. This CDR3 is 17 amino acids long. Germline V gene data show CDR1 as MRHNA and CDR2 as SNTAGT. In DNA, the CDR3 is TGTGCCAGCAGTGACACCCGGACTAGCGGGGGGGCAGATACGCAGTATTTT. It specifies CASSDTRTSGGADTQYF.

The chain employs TRBV9 and TRBJ2-3, with 8 nucleotides matching TRBD2. Germline V lookup: CDR1 SGDLS, CDR2 YYNGEE. The CDR3 extends over 16 amino acids. Trimming removed 0 bases from V and 2 bases from J; junction bases left unmatched: 5. DNA of the CDR3: TGTGCCAGCAGCGTAGGAGCGGGGGCCTTCACAGATACGCAGTATTTT. Protein: CASSVGAGAFTDTQYF. The entire variable domain, with the rest obtained from reference TRBV9 and TRBJ2-3, is as follows: DSGVTQTPKHLITATGQRVTLRCSPRSGDLSVYWYQQSLDQGLQFLIQYYNGEERAKGNILERFSAQQFPDLHSELNLSSLELGDSALYFCASSVGAGAFTDTQYFGPGTRLTVL.

The gene calls are TRBV27 and TRBJ1-1; 9 nucleotides align to TRBD1. V shed 3 bases, J shed 5 bases, and the junction held 7 bases outside the gene matches. Germline CDR1 MNHEY, CDR2 SMNVEV (reference sequence). The CDR3 consists of 15 residues. This CDR3 is CASSLLDRGGTEAFF. CDR3 DNA: TGTGCCAGCAGTTTGCTTGACAGGGGGGGGACTGAAGCTTTCTTT.

The chain recombines TRBV7-2 with TRBJ1-2, with D unresolved. The V gene's germline CDR1 is SGHTA and CDR2 FQGNSA. Trimming shortened V by 0 bases and J by 2 bases, and 7 bases separated the two germline ends. The CDR3 extends over 14 amino acids. The CDR3 region is CASSLAVENYGYTF. The CDR3, as DNA: TGTGCCAGCAGCTTAGCGGTGGAGAACTATGGCTACACCTTC.

The chain couples TRBV6-6 to TRBJ1-1, with 10 bases identical to TRBD1. Germline CDR1 and CDR2: MNHNY and SVGAGI (reference sequence). V trimming: 6 bases; J trimming: 8 bases; junction bases outside the gene matches: 6. The CDR3 sequence is 13 residues long. The CDR3 loop is CASRGTGEGEAFF. The CDR3 DNA reads TGTGCCAGCAGGGGGACAGGGGAAGGAGAAGCTTTCTTT.

CDR3 protein: CASSRRQGAKAGNTIYF. In nucleotides, the CDR3 is TGTGCCAGTAGCCGTCGACAGGGGGCAAAAGCTGGAAACACCATATATTTT. V is TRBV19 and J is TRBJ1-3; 10 nucleotides align to TRBD1. V dropped 6 bases and J dropped 2; count of bases not matched to a gene: 10. The CDR3 consists of 17 residues. CDR1 is LNHDA, CDR2 SQIVND, per germline (reference sequence).

This rearrangement joins TRBV2 to TRBJ2-1; weak D call: TRBD1 (5 bases). The CDR3 consists of 12 residues. V was cut by 2 bases and J by 9 bases, with 8 bases left in between. Germline CDR1 and CDR2: SNHLY and FYNNEI. CDR3 in amino acids: CASSEQGVEQFF. CDR3 in DNA: TGTGCCAGCAGTGAACAGGGTGTTGAGCAGTTCTTC.

The chain combines TRBV2 with TRBJ2-1; 10 bases align to TRBD2. Germline-derived CDR1 and CDR2 are SNHLY and FYNNEI. V lost 4 bases to trimming and J lost 2 bases; unmatched junction nucleotides: 8. The CDR3 loop spans 17 amino acids. The CDR3 DNA reads as TGTGCCAGCAGTGTCTCTAGCGGGGGTTACCCCTACAATGAGCAGTTCTTC. Translated, it gives CASSVSSGGYPYNEQFF.

The rearrangement links TRBV6-5 to TRBJ1-1, with D uncertain. This CDR3 has 15 residues. V was clipped by 3 bases and J by 4 bases, with 15 bases between them. Germline lookup yields CDR1 MNHEY and CDR2 SVGAGI. CDR3 coding DNA: TGTGCCAGCAGTTATGAGGGAAAGGCTACCACTGAAGCTTTCTTT. The encoded protein is CASSYEGKATTEAFF.

This clone came up a few times. V gene TRBV27 combines with J gene TRBJ1-6, with D possibly matching TRBD1 (6 bases). There are 16 residues in the CDR3. Looked up from germline, CDR1 is MNHEY and CDR2 is SMNVEV (reference sequence). V shed 6 bases and J shed 2 bases, with 14 bases lying between them. The CDR3 nucleotides read TGTGCCAGCAGGGTACAGGGTGCGGCCTATAATTCACCCCTCCACTTT. Protein: CASRVQGAAYNSPLHF.

V and J are TRBV7-2 and TRBJ2-7, with TRBD1 matching 7 bases. With 6 bases clipped from V and 2 bases from J, the junction kept 7 bases outside the gene matches. This CDR3 region has 14 residues. Looked up from germline, CDR1 is SGHTA and CDR2 is FQGNSA. CDR3 loop: CASSSRQGPYEQYF. The CDR3 coding sequence is TGTGCCAGCAGTTCCCGACAGGGCCCCTACGAGCAGTACTTC.

This chain connects TRBV6-5 to TRBJ2-1; 12 bases map to TRBD2. Trimming removed 5 bases from V and 5 bases from J; junction bases left unmatched: 4. Germline lookup yields CDR1 MNHEY and CDR2 SVGAGI. This CDR3 has 15 amino acids. CDR3 residues: CASSPGLAGHNEQFF. CDR3 nucleotides: TGTGCCAGCAGTCCTGGACTAGCGGGGCACAATGAGCAGTTCTTC.

This chain joins TRBV2 and TRBJ1-2; maybe TRBD1 (6 bases). Germline lookup yields CDR1 SNHLY and CDR2 FYNNEI. This CDR3 spans 15 amino acids. Trimming left V 0 bases short and J 2 bases short, with 10 bases between. The chain's CDR3 is CASSEAPGHNYGYTF. In nucleotides, the CDR3 is TGTGCCAGCAGTGAAGCACCGGGACACAACTATGGCTACACCTTC.

This rearrangement joins TRBV19 to TRBJ1-1; 7 nucleotides match TRBD1. The germline CDR1 and CDR2 sequences are LNHDA and SQIVND (reference sequence). V shed 5 bases, J shed 3 bases, and the junction held 9 bases outside the gene matches. The CDR3 loop spans 15 amino acids. This chain's CDR3 is CASSPRTGRDTEAFF. The CDR3, as DNA: TGTGCCAGTAGTCCAAGGACAGGTCGGGACACTGAAGCTTTCTTT.

Here the CDR3 reads CASSPPGQGLYEQYF. The CDR3 coding sequence is TGTGCCAGCTCACCACCGGGACAGGGGTTGTACGAGCAGTACTTC. V is TRBV18 and J is TRBJ2-7, with 10 bases identical to TRBD1. Germline assignment: CDR1 KGHSH and CDR2 LQKENI. V shed 0 bases and J 4 bases; nucleotides not matched to a gene: 3. The CDR3 is 15 residues long.

The chain couples TRBV4-1 to TRBJ1-6; no clear D. Germline V gives CDR1 MGHRA, CDR2 YSYEKL. The CDR3 has 17 residues. Trimming pared 1 base from V and 5 bases from J, leaving 15 bases between. The CDR3 sequence is CASSQGSGVGNNSPLHF. CDR3 nucleotides: TGCGCCAGCAGCCAAGGGTCCGGGGTAGGGAATAATTCACCCCTCCACTTT.

The V and J genes are TRBV18 and TRBJ2-3; D might be TRBD1 (5 bases). Deletions cut 3 bases from V and 5 bases from J, with 9 bases between. The CDR3 runs to 13 residues. Germline-derived CDR1 and CDR2 are KGHSH and LQKENI. CDR3 amino acids: CASSPTQGDTQYF. The CDR3 DNA follows: TGTGCCAGCTCACCGACCCAGGGAGATACGCAGTATTTT.

This sequence joins TRBV2 and TRBJ1-5, with D unresolved. The V end lost 4 bases, the J end lost 4 bases, and 8 bases lay between the germline ends. Germline V lookup: CDR1 SNHLY, CDR2 FYNNEI. The CDR3 extends over 13 amino acids. The CDR3: CASSGFENQPQHF. CDR3 sequence (DNA): TGTGCCAGCAGTGGGTTCGAGAATCAGCCCCAGCATTTT. Full variable domain (outside the CDR3, taken from reference TRBV2 and TRBJ1-5): EPEVTQTPSHQVTQMGQEVILRCVPISNHLYFYWYRQILGQKVEFLVSFYNNEISEKSEIFDDQFSVERPDGSNFTLKIRSTKLEDSAMYFCASSGFENQPQHFGDGTRLSIL.

This rearrangement joins TRBV7-2 to TRBJ1-5; tentative D call: TRBD1 (6 bases). The CDR3 has 13 amino acids. The V gene's germline CDR1 is SGHTA and CDR2 FQGNSA. Between the trimmed V and J ends, which lost 11 bases and 2 bases, there was a span of 13 bases. The CDR3 coding sequence is TGTGCCTCGGGGGGCAGACGCAATCAGCCCCAGCATTTT. Its protein is CASGGRRNQPQHF.